The rows below give T cell receptor beta chains drawn from one sample of a study of T-cell memory formation after mild COVID-19. TCRdb analysed the 5' RACE reads with MiXCR anew, one entry per CDR3 protein. The sample gives 400,000 to 450,000 distinct CDR3 sequences, over 15% of which show up once; about a fifth is in the top ten. The specimen was PBMCs or a T cell subset sorted from them (not recorded which). Receptors were obtained from a man younger than 35 who had mild COVID-19 (a few samples of this study predate the infection). Cell type and time point are not known. Both conserved end residues are trimmed from each CDR3.

j_call v_call cdr3_aa
TRBJ1-2 TRBV7-2 ASSRTGAQLGYT
TRBJ2-3 TRBV20-1 SAREMRGNTDTQY
TRBJ1-1 TRBV7-9 ASSSRGTLDTEAF
TRBJ2-6 TRBV6-2/TRBV6-3 ASSTPGPSGANVLT
TRBJ1-2 TRBV6-1 ASSEPGPV
TRBJ1-1 TRBV5-1 ASTIFGGVSNTEAF
TRBJ1-1 TRBV20-1 SAISQGMNTEAF
TRBJ2-1 TRBV7-9 ASSPQGKQF
TRBJ1-2 TRBV6-5 ASTLLAENGVYGYT
TRBJ2-7 TRBV21-1 ASKGGLAGSYEQY
TRBJ1-2 TRBV12-3/TRBV12-4 ASSATGLGYT
TRBJ2-7 TRBV20-1 SATPSSQRGSGEQY
TRBJ1-4 TRBV5-1 ASSVQGGKYEKLF
TRBJ1-5 TRBV27 ASQGSNQPQH
TRBJ2-5 TRBV7-2 ASSLMVELGLTQY
TRBJ2-1 TRBV4-3 ASSQLIGPSEQF
TRBJ2-1 TRBV20-1 SASGLAGDYNEQF
TRBJ2-5 TRBV6-5 ASSYSSGAGETQY
TRBJ2-3 TRBV20-1 SARPRERWGTDTQY
TRBJ2-3 TRBV24-1 ATSEVTDTQY
TRBJ2-1 TRBV5-4 ASRGATTGGPYNEQF
TRBJ2-7 TRBV20-1 SASLVGVAYEQY
TRBJ1-5 TRBV25-1 ASAGTGGGNQPQH
TRBJ2-1 TRBV7-9 ASSFSQWNEQF
TRBJ1-1 TRBV6-1 ASSEDRAGGTEAF
TRBJ2-2 TRBV6-5 ASSYPQGAGLGELF
TRBJ2-1 TRBV24-1 ATSDPRRPQGNEQF
TRBJ2-5 TRBV7-7 ASSSDRASETQY
TRBJ1-6 TRBV5-5 ASSFGQRYNSPLH
TRBJ1-2 TRBV9 ASSVDSAYGYT
TRBJ2-1 TRBV5-6 ASSPGLGGDEQF
TRBJ2-1 TRBV12-3/TRBV12-4 ASTLGQGLGNEQF
TRBJ2-1 TRBV12-3/TRBV12-4 ASSFPDSGYNEQF
TRBJ2-1 TRBV6-5 ASRSSRDSNNEQF
TRBJ2-1 TRBV6-2/TRBV6-3 ASSSRTSGGHGSSYNEQF
TRBJ2-2 TRBV4-3 ASSQDRSNTGELF
TRBJ2-6 TRBV7-3 ASSHSPLSGANVLT
TRBJ2-2 TRBV7-6 ASSEGQGDVTAGELF
TRBJ2-7 TRBV18 ASSLGTSGYEQY
TRBJ2-1 TRBV7-9 ASSRPGQPYNEQF
TRBJ1-2 TRBV12-3/TRBV12-4 ASSLYRDYT
TRBJ2-1 TRBV5-5 ASSLWGERTYNEQF
TRBJ2-3 TRBV20-1 SARATSGGGTDTQY
TRBJ1-1 TRBV13 ASSQGVAMNTEAF
TRBJ1-4 TRBV12-3/TRBV12-4 ASSPSHPGARNEKLF
TRBJ2-5 TRBV3-1 ASAPSGELETQY
TRBJ2-3 TRBV20-1 SANSASGGRTDTQY
TRBJ2-3 TRBV10-2 ASSEQYQSTDTQY
TRBJ2-5 TRBV10-2 ASLKLGAETQY
TRBJ2-2 TRBV24-1 AVRETYTGELF
TRBJ2-3 TRBV7-9 ASSRTELPDTQY
TRBJ2-7 TRBV20-1 SARDLTVLREQY
TRBJ2-7 TRBV10-1 ASSESWPTGEQY